The T cell receptor (beta chain) under discussion was sequenced for a study of OX40 agonist ivuxolimab in advanced cancers. Study at large: Earlier anti-PD-1, anti-PD-L1 or anti-CTLA-4 therapy was permitted; 30% to 45% had received some. Notes on the study in general: At 0.1 to 3.0 mg/kg, CD4+ and CD8+ blood T cells expanded clonally by week 6. In general, CD8+ T cells held more expanded clones than CD4+ did, on average.

In the case of this clone: The antigen is undetermined.

Repertoires were generated with immunoSEQ multiplex PCR, while TCRdb's copy carries only in-frame clones and drops some. The repertoire includes some 31,000 clones, about 89% of them detected once, and 25% sits in the top ten. Specimen: CD4+ or CD8+ T cells sorted from blood, collected in a trial of the OX40 agonist ivuxolimab. This receptor was obtained from an adult with an advanced solid tumor such as melanoma, head and neck, liver or kidney cancer.

The CDR3 spells CASSYFVARANYGYTF. CDR3 DNA sequence: TGTGCCAGCAGTTACTTTGTGGCGAGGGCTAACTATGGCTACACCTTC. The chain has TRBV5-6 and TRBJ1-2; D is unclear. CDR3 length equals 16 residues. Germline CDR1 is SGHDT and CDR2 is YYEEEE. Trimming took 5 bases from V and 0 from J, leaving 17 bases between them.